This TCR beta chain emerged from a study of blood T cell repertoires in COVID-19. Study in general: COVID-19 samples, acute and convalescent, were from the United States, Italy and Spain. T cells, B-cell-depleted T cells, or PBMCs provided the cDNA or gDNA that served as material.

The authors' processing: Estimated nucleated cell counts came from reference gene primer amplification. Only in-frame clones appear in the TCRdb table, and some are missing; sequencing was by immunoSEQ multiplex PCR. The DNA was the basis for D and trimming; V, J and clone size are from that table. Among about 240,000 clones listed, roughly four fifths were seen once. Comment on this clone: A much larger clone differs from this one at a single base, so this may be a read error.

Trimming removed 3 bases at V and 3 bases at J, with 2 bases between. The germline V gene encodes CDR1 SGHNT and CDR2 YYREEE (reference sequence). The CDR3 is 11 amino acids. The TCR originated in a woman in her fifties or sixties with active or convalescent COVID-19. Sequenced sample: peripheral blood. The chain combines TRBV5-4 with TRBJ2-3; D gene uncertain. CDR3 DNA: TGTGCCAGCAGCTCGACAGATACGCAGTATTTT. Protein product: CASSSTDTQYF. Full variable domain (outside the CDR3, taken from reference TRBV5-4 and TRBJ2-3): ETGVTQSPTHLIKTRGQQVTLRCSSQSGHNTVSWYQQALGQGPQFIFQYYREEENGRGNFPPRFSGLQFPNYSSELNVNALELDDSALYLCASSSTDTQYFGPGTRLTVL.